This is a list of T cell receptor beta chains from one sample in a study of shared clonotypes between healthy human individuals. Sequenced by immunoSEQ multiplex PCR; TCRdb stores in-frame clones only, minus some. This sample carries more than 450,000 clones, about four fifths of them seen once, and the ten largest clones take 13%. Material for sequencing was PBMCs. These receptors came from a woman aged 40 to 55 in good health. Some clones in this sample may be carry-over from other donors' samples. Each CDR3 is given with its conserved first and last residue. The D gene is left open where the match is weak. The listing skips clone size in some rows; elsewhere it reads once, few, many or a size class.

D | J | V | size | CDR3 | DNA
- | TRBJ2-2 | TRBV6-1 | many | CASGGGSYAGELFF | TGTGCCAGCGGCGGCGGTTCGTACGCCGGGGAGCTGTTTTTT
- | TRBJ2-5 | TRBV7-8 | - | CASSDRDGYQETQYF | TGTGCCAGCAGCGACCGGGACGGCTACCAAGAGACCCAGTACTTC
TRBD2 | TRBJ2-7 | TRBV7-9 | once | CASSLAGLAGYEQYF | TGTGCCAGCAGCTTAGCCGGACTAGCGGGCTACGAGCAGTACTTC
TRBD2 | TRBJ2-7 | TRBV7-9 | - | CASSNGLAAGEQYF | TGTGCCAGCAGTAACGGACTAGCAGCGGGGGAGCAGTACTTC
- | TRBJ2-5 | TRBV15 | - | CATSRDVGAHHF | TGTGCCACCAGCAGAGATGTGGGTGCCCATCACTTC
- | TRBJ2-5 | TRBV5-1 | once | CASSLPGIGTQYF | TGCGCCAGCAGCTTGCCGGGGATTGGGACCCAGTACTTC
TRBD2 | TRBJ2-3 | TRBV29-1 | - | CSVGTSGSNTQYF | TGCAGCGTTGGGACTAGCGGGAGTAATACGCAGTATTTT
TRBD2 | TRBJ2-7 | TRBV7-8 | few | CASSLAGGPTRYEQYF | TGTGCCAGCAGCTTAGCGGGAGGGCCCACTAGATACGAGCAGTACTTC
- | TRBJ2-3 | TRBV6-5 | - | CASRRTGHTDTQYF | TGTGCCAGCAGGCGAACAGGACACACAGATACGCAGTATTTT
- | TRBJ2-7 | TRBV21-1 | - | CASSKEALTSLIFAAPYEQYF | TGTGCCAGCAGCAAAGAGGCCTTGACTAGCCTCATATTCGCAGCACCTTACGAGCAGTACTTC
- | TRBJ2-7 | TRBV29-1 | - | CSVEDFQTSTNSYEQYF | TGCAGCGTTGAAGACTTTCAAACTAGCACAAACTCCTACGAGCAGTACTTC
- | TRBJ2-3 | TRBV6-4 | - | CASSVTSDTDTQYF | TGTGCCAGCAGCGTAACTAGTGACACAGATACGCAGTATTTT
- | TRBJ1-4 | TRBV7-8 | - | CASSLNRVEKLFF | TGTGCCAGCAGCTTAAACAGGGTTGAAAAACTGTTTTTT
TRBD1 | TRBJ1-4 | TRBV28 | once | CASSFLVVDRGNEKLFF | TGTGCCAGCAGTTTTCTCGTGGTTGACAGGGGGAATGAAAAACTGTTTTTT
- | TRBJ1-1 | TRBV5-4 | few | CASSLVHSTEAFF | TGTGCCAGCAGCTTGGTGCATAGCACTGAAGCTTTCTTT
TRBD1 | TRBJ2-2 | TRBV25-1 | - | CASSERGDRATGELFF | TGTGCCAGCAGTGAGAGAGGGGACAGGGCCACCGGGGAGCTGTTTTTT
TRBD1 | TRBJ2-4 | TRBV29-1 | - | CSVEPTSTGGNIQYF | TGCAGCGTTGAACCCACCTCGACAGGGGGCAACATTCAGTACTTC
- | TRBJ1-4 | TRBV18 | - | CASSRSGDHEKLFF | TGTGCCAGCTCCCGATCGGGAGACCATGAAAAACTGTTTTTT
TRBD2 | TRBJ2-7 | TRBV18 | - | CASSPPGSGRQYEQYF | TGTGCCAGCTCACCACCGGGAAGCGGGAGACAATACGAGCAGTACTTC
- | TRBJ2-2 | TRBV7-9 | - | CASSFEGTGELFF | TGTGCCAGCAGCTTCGAGGGCACCGGGGAGCTGTTTTTT
- | TRBJ1-5 | TRBV15 | - | CATSRDRRPEEPQHF | TGTGCCACCAGCAGAGATCGCCGGCCAGAGGAGCCCCAGCATTTT
TRBD1 | TRBJ2-2 | TRBV6-1 | once | CASSATGVGGELFF | TGTGCCAGCAGTGCTACAGGGGTTGGCGGGGAGCTGTTTTTT
- | TRBJ2-5 | TRBV18 | - | CASSPGATGKSLAEKYF | TGTGCCAGCTCACCGGGGGCGACAGGGAAATCACTAGCGGAAAAGTACTTC
TRBD1 | TRBJ2-1 | TRBV25-1 | - | CASSQQGASYNEQFF | TGTGCCAGCAGCCAGCAGGGGGCCTCCTACAATGAGCAGTTCTTC
- | TRBJ2-2 | TRBV19 | - | CASSIVWGAGELFF | TGTGCCAGTAGTATAGTATGGGGCGCCGGGGAGCTGTTTTTT
- | TRBJ2-5 | TRBV28 | once | CASRGGTLGETQYF | TGTGCCAGCAGGGGGGGCACGTTAGGGGAGACCCAGTACTTC
- | TRBJ2-1 | TRBV6-1 | - | CASNNRNEQFF | TGTGCCAGCAATAATAGGAATGAGCAGTTCTTC
TRBD1 | TRBJ1-6 | TRBV30 | - | CAWSFWTGPYNSPLHF | TGTGCCTGGAGCTTTTGGACAGGGCCCTATAATTCACCCCTCCACTTT
- | TRBJ1-4 | TRBV10-3 | - | CAIQGATNEKLFF | TGTGCCATACAGGGCGCAACTAATGAAAAACTGTTTTTT
TRBD1 | TRBJ2-3 | TRBV5-4 | once | CASKDRADTQYF | TGTGCCAGCAAAGACAGGGCCGATACGCAGTATTTT
- | TRBJ1-2 | TRBV7-9 | - | CASSLVSRDGNYGYTF | TGTGCCAGCAGCTTAGTGTCCAGGGACGGTAACTATGGCTACACCTTC